This T cell receptor beta chain comes out of a study of blood T cell repertoires in COVID-19. Clones were read by immunoSEQ multiplex PCR, and TCRdb kept only the in-frame ones, dropping some. Found here are some 250,000 clones, around 79% of them singletons; the top ten hold about 3.1%. Germline CDR1 SNHLY, CDR2 FYNNEI. Trimming removed 4 bases from V and 4 bases from J; junction bases left unmatched: 2. This CDR3 has 13 amino acids. This rearrangement joins TRBV2 to TRBJ1-2; 8 bases are a match to TRBD1. The specimen was peripheral blood. The clonotype comes from an elderly woman with acute or convalescent COVID-19. In DNA, the CDR3 is TGTGCCAGCAGTGGGGACAGGCGCTATGGCTACACCTTC. Translating it yields CASSGDRRYGYTF.